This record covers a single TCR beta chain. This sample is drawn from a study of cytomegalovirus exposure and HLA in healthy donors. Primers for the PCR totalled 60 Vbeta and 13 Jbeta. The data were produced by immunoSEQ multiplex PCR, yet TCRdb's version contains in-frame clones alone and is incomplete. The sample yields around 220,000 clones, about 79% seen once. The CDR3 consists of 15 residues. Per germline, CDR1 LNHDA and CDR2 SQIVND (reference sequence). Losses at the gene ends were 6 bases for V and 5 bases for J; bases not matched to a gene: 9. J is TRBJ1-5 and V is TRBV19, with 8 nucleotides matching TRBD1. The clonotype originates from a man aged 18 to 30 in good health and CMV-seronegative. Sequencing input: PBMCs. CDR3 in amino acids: CASRVTGALYQPQHF. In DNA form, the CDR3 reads TGTGCCAGTAGGGTGACAGGGGCCCTTTATCAGCCCCAGCATTTT.